These 29 T cell receptor beta chains share one sample of origin, sequenced in a study of blood T cell repertoires in COVID-19. Sequenced by immunoSEQ multiplex PCR; TCRdb stores in-frame clones only, minus some. The sample lists 200,000 to 250,000 clones; about 76% were seen once. Specimen: PBMCs or T cells enriched from blood (not recorded which). These receptors were collected from a woman in her forties or fifties with acute COVID-19.

The chain employs TRBV6-2 or TRBV6-3 and TRBJ1-1, with D unclear. The germline V and J ends were trimmed by 5 bases and 8 bases, with 15 bases remaining between them. This CDR3 contains 13 residues. Germline CDR1 is MNHEY and CDR2 is SVGEGT. In DNA form, the CDR3 reads TGTGCCAGCAGTCCCCACACCGGGATGGAAGCTTTCTTT. Its protein product is CASSPHTGMEAFF.

The chain joins TRBV11-2 to TRBJ2-7, with TRBD1 identical over 9 bases. CDR1 is SGHAT and CDR2 is FQNNGV in the germline V gene. The CDR3 has 14 residues. V was clipped by 5 bases and J by 4 bases; unmatched bases: 6. The CDR3, as DNA: TGTGCCAGCAGCCCCCCGGGACAGGGTTACGAGCAGTACTTC. Translated, it gives CASSPPGQGYEQYF.

V gene TRBV6-5 combines with J gene TRBJ2-7, with a possible D match to TRBD1 (6 bases). V shed 4 bases and J shed 3 bases, with 13 bases lying between them. CDR1 MNHEY and CDR2 SVGAGI come from the germline V gene. The CDR3 is 14 amino acids. DNA for the CDR3: TGTGCCAGCAGTTCTCTTGGACAGCACTACGAGCAGTACTTC. Protein product: CASSSLGQHYEQYF.

The rearrangement joins TRBV24-1 to TRBJ2-7; D unclear. This CDR3 comprises 13 residues. V was shortened by 1 base and J by 3 bases, with 6 bases between the two germline ends. Germline-derived CDR1 and CDR2 are KGHDR and SFDVKD. DNA of the CDR3: TGTGCCACCAGTGATTTATACAGCTACGAGCAGTACTTC. Amino acids: CATSDLYSYEQYF.

This clone showed up just a few times. V is TRBV7-2 and J is TRBJ1-5; D is ambiguous. Between the trimmed V and J ends, which lost 5 bases and 5 bases, there was a span of 28 bases. Germline lookup yields CDR1 SGHTA and CDR2 FQGNSA. This CDR3 region has 19 residues. DNA for the CDR3: TGTGCCAGCAGCCACCTCCCCTTCGGACTTGGGGTTGAGGATCAGCCCCAGCATTTT. Its translation: CASSHLPFGLGVEDQPQHF.

The genes are TRBV6-8 and TRBJ1-2; D gene ambiguous. This CDR3 has 14 amino acids. The V and J ends lost 4 bases and 5 bases respectively, with 14 bases between them. CDR1 and CDR2 from the germline V gene are MNHGY and SAAAGT. CDR3 sequence: CASSSGREVYGYTF. DNA of the CDR3: TGTGCCAGCAGTTCCGGAAGGGAGGTTTATGGCTACACCTTC.

This clone came up a few times. The V call is TRBV6-1, the J call TRBJ1-6; D is possibly TRBD1 (5 bases). This CDR3 is built from 15 residues. V shed 3 bases and J shed 5 bases, with 11 bases lying between them. Germline CDR1 and CDR2: MNHNS and SASEGT. For the CDR3, the DNA is TGTGCCAGCAGTGAGGGGCCGCTCCATAATTCACCCCTCCACTTT. Translation gives CASSEGPLHNSPLHF.

The V call is TRBV18, the J call TRBJ2-1; D gene uncertain. CDR3 size: 16 residues. V was pared by 2 bases and J by 6 bases, with 17 bases between. Germline CDR1 and CDR2: KGHSH and LQKENI. DNA for the CDR3: TGTGCCAGCTCACCAAGAGAATTAAGTTTGCTCAATGAGCAGTTCTTC. Translated, it gives CASSPRELSLLNEQFF.

The gene calls are TRBV11-3 and TRBJ2-3, with 7 bases matching TRBD2. There are 15 residues in the CDR3. Germline V gene data show CDR1 as SGHNT and CDR2 as YENEEA. The trim removed 0 bases at V and 6 bases at J, leaving 6 bases unmatched. Here the CDR3 reads CASSLDSGEGDTQYF. CDR3 coding DNA: TGTGCCAGCAGCTTAGATTCTGGGGAGGGGGATACGCAGTATTTT. Looking up the rest from reference TRBV11-3 and TRBJ2-3 gives the full variable domain: EAGVVQSPRYKIIEKKQPVAFWCNPISGHNTLYWYLQNLGQGPELLIRYENEEAVDDSQLPKDRFSAERLKGVDSTLKIQPAELGDSAVYLCASSLDSGEGDTQYFGPGTRLTVL.

V gene TRBV18 combines with J gene TRBJ2-7, with 11 bases that match TRBD2. CDR1 is KGHSH and CDR2 is LQKENI in the germline V gene. Unmatched junction bases numbered 12, after V lost 5 bases and J lost 6 bases. This CDR3 region has 16 residues. Here the CDR3 reads CASSKELAGGPVEQYF. CDR3 nucleotides: TGTGCCAGCTCAAAAGAATTAGCGGGGGGGCCGGTCGAGCAGTACTTC.

The chain is built from TRBV3-1 (or the pseudogene TRBV3-2) and TRBJ1-4; D possibly corresponds to TRBD1 (5 bases). Germline CDR1 is LGHDT and CDR2 is YNNKEL (reference sequence). The CDR3 consists of 14 residues. Trimming took 3 bases from V and 8 from J, leaving 13 bases between them. The CDR3 DNA reads TGTGCCAGCAGCCATCAATCAGGGAAGGAAAAACTGTTTTTT. The encoded protein is CASSHQSGKEKLFF.

V is TRBV10-3 and J is TRBJ2-1, with a weak D call TRBD1 (7 bases). Germline V CDR1 and CDR2: ENHRY, SYGVKD. The V gene lost 7 bases and the J gene lost 7 bases, with 17 bases spanning the gap. The CDR3 spans 14 residues. As DNA, the CDR3 is TGTGCCATCAAGATCATAGCAGGGGGGAATGAGCAGTTCTTC. The encoded protein is CAIKIIAGGNEQFF.

The V and J genes are TRBV5-1 and TRBJ2-3; D ambiguous. V lost 4 bases, J lost 0 bases, and 6 bases lay in between. CDR3 size: 13 residues. The germline V gene has CDR1 SGHRS and CDR2 YFSETQ. CDR3 protein: CASSLPSTDTQYF. CDR3 coding DNA: TGCGCCAGCAGCCTACCCAGCACAGATACGCAGTATTTT.

The chain employs TRBV6-2 or TRBV6-3 and TRBJ2-5; 10 nucleotides line up with TRBD2. The germline V gene has CDR1 MNHEY and CDR2 SVGEGT. The CDR3 totals 14 residues. Unmatched junction bases numbered 7, after V lost 8 bases and J lost 4 bases. The CDR3 here is CASRPSGSRETQYF. CDR3 nucleotides: TGTGCCAGCCGCCCTAGCGGGAGCCGAGAGACCCAGTACTTC.

This clone has only a few counts. This chain links TRBV6-5 with TRBJ2-7, with a tentative D call TRBD2 (6 bases). V lost 7 bases to trimming and J lost 6 bases, with 22 bases between them. The CDR3 runs 15 residues. Germline CDR1 is MNHEY and CDR2 is SVGAGI. CDR3 loop: CASTEGPLILSEQYF. CDR3 DNA: TGTGCCAGCACGGAGGGACCTTTAATCTTGAGCGAGCAGTACTTC.

This chain connects TRBV7-2 to TRBJ1-1; tentative D call: TRBD1 (5 bases). The germline CDR1 and CDR2 sequences are SGHTA and FQGNSA. This CDR3 has 14 amino acids. V dropped 5 bases and J dropped 1 base, with 11 bases sitting between them. The CDR3 nucleotides read TGTGCCAGCAGCCCGTTCCAGGGGAACACTGAAGCTTTCTTT. Its translation: CASSPFQGNTEAFF.

The V and J genes are TRBV25-1 and TRBJ2-7; 7 bases line up with TRBD1. Germline V gene sequence: CDR1 MGHDK, CDR2 SYGVNS. The CDR3 is made up of 14 amino acids. The ends lost 2 bases at V and 3 bases at J; junction bases unmatched: 4. The CDR3 DNA follows: TGTGCCAGCAGTGAAGGACAGGACGTCTACGAGCAGTACTTC. It codes for CASSEGQDVYEQYF.

The chain couples TRBV6-2 or TRBV6-3 to TRBJ1-2; the match to TRBD1 covers 7 bases. Germline loops: CDR1 MNHEY, CDR2 SVGEGT. After removal of 5 bases from V and 8 bases from J, the junction contained 11 bases not matched to a gene. The CDR3 consists of 14 residues. The CDR3 coding sequence is TGTGCCAGCAGTCTAGGGGGCTTCAGGACAGGCTACACCTTC. Translation: CASSLGGFRTGYTF.

This clone was counted once. J is TRBJ1-2 and V is TRBV7-9; the D gene is possibly TRBD1 (5 bases). The CDR3 runs 15 residues. V was cut by 1 base and J by 4 bases, with 13 bases left in between. Germline V lookup: CDR1 SEHNR, CDR2 FQNEAQ (reference sequence). The CDR3 protein is CASSLVPQGSYGYTF. As DNA, the CDR3 is TGTGCCAGCAGCTTAGTACCGCAGGGAAGCTATGGCTACACCTTC.

The J gene is TRBJ2-7, the V gene TRBV14; D unresolved. The CDR3 is made up of 12 amino acids. Germline V lookup: CDR1 SGHDN, CDR2 FVKESK. Between the trimmed V and J ends, which lost 3 bases and 5 bases, there was a span of 8 bases. CDR3 bases: TGTGCCAGCAGCCAGGGCCTCAACGAGCAGTACTTC. Protein sequence: CASSQGLNEQYF. Full variable domain (missing parts from reference TRBV14 and TRBJ2-7): EAGVTQFPSHSVIEKGQTVTLRCDPISGHDNLYWYRRVMGKEIKFLLHFVKESKQDESGMPNNRFLAERTGGTYSTLKVQPAELEDSGVYFCASSQGLNEQYFGPGTRLTVT.

V and J are TRBV19 and TRBJ1-2; D is unresolved. V gave up 7 bases and J gave up 4 bases, with 22 bases separating them. The CDR3 sequence is 16 residues long. Looked up from germline, CDR1 is LNHDA and CDR2 is SQIVND (reference sequence). CDR3 protein: CASNAERGGYAYGYTF. As DNA, the CDR3 is TGTGCCAGTAACGCCGAGCGGGGAGGGTACGCCTATGGCTACACCTTC.

This chain's CDR3 is CASSSPQGNSNQPQHF. The CDR3 nucleotides are TGTGCCAGCAGTTCACCACAGGGAAATAGCAATCAGCCCCAGCATTTT. J is TRBJ1-5 and V is TRBV28; weak D call: TRBD1 (6 bases). The V gene's germline CDR1 is MDHEN and CDR2 SYDVKM. V was clipped by 4 bases and J by 0 bases, with 13 bases between them. The CDR3 has 16 amino acids.

The V call is TRBV19, the J call TRBJ2-3; 9 nucleotides match TRBD2. Germline lookup yields CDR1 LNHDA and CDR2 SQIVND (reference sequence). CDR3 size: 14 residues. J was trimmed by 1 base and V by 6 bases; bases with no gene match: 2. The chain's CDR3 is CASRASGGTDTQYF. The DNA of the CDR3 is TGTGCCAGTAGGGCTAGCGGGGGCACAGATACGCAGTATTTT.

The V call is TRBV15, the J call TRBJ1-1; 8 nucleotides align to TRBD1. This CDR3 spans 15 amino acids. After removal of 0 bases from V and 5 bases from J, the junction contained 5 bases not matched to a gene. Germline CDR1 is LNHNV and CDR2 is YYDKDF (reference sequence). CDR3 nucleotide sequence: TGTGCCACCAGCAGAGATCAGGGGGCGAGGACTGAAGCTTTCTTT. This codes for CATSRDQGARTEAFF.

This clone appeared a few times. The rearrangement joins TRBV18 to TRBJ1-1; TRBD1 aligns across 12 bases. The CDR3 sequence is 15 residues long. Germline V gene sequence: CDR1 KGHSH, CDR2 LQKENI. V was pared by 4 bases and J by 7 bases, with 7 bases of the junction left unmatched. The CDR3 DNA is TGTGCCAGCTCACGGGGGACAGGGGGCGAATATGAAGCTTTCTTT. The encoded protein is CASSRGTGGEYEAFF.

V and J are TRBV7-2 and TRBJ1-2; D remains ambiguous. The CDR3 has 13 residues. V was trimmed by 4 bases and J by 2 bases, leaving 8 bases between them. Germline-derived CDR1 and CDR2 are SGHTA and FQGNSA. The CDR3 loop reads CASSSRGNYGYTF. In nucleotides, the CDR3 is TGTGCCAGCAGCTCCCGGGGAAACTATGGCTACACCTTC.

This chain uses TRBV5-1 with TRBJ2-3; perhaps TRBD2 as D (6 bases). The V and J ends lost 5 bases and 6 bases respectively, with 13 bases between them. The germline V gene encodes CDR1 SGHRS and CDR2 YFSETQ. The CDR3 is 13 amino acids. CDR3 nucleotides: TGCGCCAGCAGGGAAGGGACTGTTGATACGCAGTATTTT. Protein sequence: CASREGTVDTQYF. Complete variable domain (other parts from reference TRBV5-1 and TRBJ2-3): KAGVTQTPRYLIKTRGQQVTLSCSPISGHRSVSWYQQTPGQGLQFLFEYFSETQRNKGNFPGRFSGRQFSNSRSEMNVSTLELGDSALYLCASREGTVDTQYFGPGTRLTVL.

The genes are TRBV18 and TRBJ2-3; 8 bases align to TRBD1. The V segment lost 3 bases and the J segment 0 bases; nucleotides outside the gene matches: 11. The length of the CDR3 is 18 residues. CDR1 is KGHSH, CDR2 LQKENI, per germline. CDR3 amino acids: CASSPLPTRQGSTDTQYF. The CDR3 region has the DNA TGTGCCAGCTCACCCCTCCCCACTCGACAGGGGAGCACAGATACGCAGTATTTT.

The CDR3 DNA reads as TGTGCCAGCAGTCAAGACAGGGGACAGCCCCAGCATTTT. It is translated as CASSQDRGQPQHF. The V call is TRBV27, the J call TRBJ1-5, with 8 bases that match TRBD1. The trim removed 5 bases at V and 7 bases at J, leaving 4 bases unmatched. There are 13 residues in the CDR3. Germline V gene sequence: CDR1 MNHEY, CDR2 SMNVEV (reference sequence).